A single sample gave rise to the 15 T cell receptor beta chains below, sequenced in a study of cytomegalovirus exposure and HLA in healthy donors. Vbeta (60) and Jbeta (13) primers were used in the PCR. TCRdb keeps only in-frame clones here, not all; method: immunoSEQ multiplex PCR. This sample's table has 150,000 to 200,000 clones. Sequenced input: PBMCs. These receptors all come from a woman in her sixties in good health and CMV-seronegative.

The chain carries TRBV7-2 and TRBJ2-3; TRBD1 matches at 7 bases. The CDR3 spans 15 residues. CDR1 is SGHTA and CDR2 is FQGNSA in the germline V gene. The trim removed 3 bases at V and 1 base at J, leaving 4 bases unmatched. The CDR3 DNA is TGTGCCAGCAGCTTCCGACAGGGCCGCACAGATACGCAGTATTTT. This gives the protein CASSFRQGRTDTQYF.

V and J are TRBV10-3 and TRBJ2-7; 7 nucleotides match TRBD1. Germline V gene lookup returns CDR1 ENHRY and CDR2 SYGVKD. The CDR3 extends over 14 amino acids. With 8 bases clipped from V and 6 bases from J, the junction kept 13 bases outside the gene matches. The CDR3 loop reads CAIADRVEGSEQYF. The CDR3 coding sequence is TGTGCCATCGCCGACAGGGTAGAAGGTAGCGAGCAGTACTTC.

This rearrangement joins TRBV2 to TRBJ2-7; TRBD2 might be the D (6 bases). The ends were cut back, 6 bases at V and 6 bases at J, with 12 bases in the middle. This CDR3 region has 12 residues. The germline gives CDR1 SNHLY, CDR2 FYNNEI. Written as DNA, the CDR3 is TGTGCCAGCAGGGGGGACTCCCGCGAGCAGTACTTC. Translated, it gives CASRGDSREQYF.

The CDR3 protein is CASSQELATDTQYF. CDR3 bases: TGTGCCAGCAGCCAAGAGTTGGCTACAGATACGCAGTATTTT. V usage is TRBV4-2 and J usage is TRBJ2-3; D not resolved. Germline loops: CDR1 LGHNA, CDR2 YNFKEQ. V lost 0 bases, J lost 3 bases, and 7 bases lay in between. The CDR3 extends over 14 amino acids.

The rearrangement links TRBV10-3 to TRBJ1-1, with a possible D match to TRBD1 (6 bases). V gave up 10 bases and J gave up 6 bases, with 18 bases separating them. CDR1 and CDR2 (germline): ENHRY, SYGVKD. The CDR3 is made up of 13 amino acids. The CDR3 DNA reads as TGTGCCACCCAACAGGGTACATACTCTGAAGCTTTCTTT. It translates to CATQQGTYSEAFF.

CDR3 region: CASSRSGTGTYEQYF. Written as DNA, the CDR3 is TGTGCCAGCAGTCGTTCCGGGACAGGAACCTACGAGCAGTACTTC. The chain has TRBV28 and TRBJ2-7; 8 bases align to TRBD1. The V gene end was trimmed by 5 bases and the J gene end by 2 bases; junction bases not matched to a gene: 8. The CDR3 contains 15 residues. Per germline, CDR1 MDHEN and CDR2 SYDVKM.

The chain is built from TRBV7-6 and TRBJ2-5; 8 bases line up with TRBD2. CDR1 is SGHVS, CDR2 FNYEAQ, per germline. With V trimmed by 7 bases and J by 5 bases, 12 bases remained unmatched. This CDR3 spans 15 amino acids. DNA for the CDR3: TGTGCCAGCATCCTAGCGGTAGCGGGACGGGAGACCCAGTACTTC. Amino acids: CASILAVAGRETQYF.

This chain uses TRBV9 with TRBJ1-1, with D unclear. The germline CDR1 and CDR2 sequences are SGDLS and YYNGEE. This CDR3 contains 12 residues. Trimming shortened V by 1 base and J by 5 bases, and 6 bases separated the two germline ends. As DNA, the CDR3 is TGTGCCAGCAGCGTACAGGATACTGAAGCTTTCTTT. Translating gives CASSVQDTEAFF.

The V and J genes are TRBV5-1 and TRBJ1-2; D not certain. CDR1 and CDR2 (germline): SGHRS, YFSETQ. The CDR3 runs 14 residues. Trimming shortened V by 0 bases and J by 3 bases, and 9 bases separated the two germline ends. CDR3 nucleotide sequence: TGCGCCAGCAGCTTGGAATCCGGGGACTATGGCTACACCTTC. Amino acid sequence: CASSLESGDYGYTF.

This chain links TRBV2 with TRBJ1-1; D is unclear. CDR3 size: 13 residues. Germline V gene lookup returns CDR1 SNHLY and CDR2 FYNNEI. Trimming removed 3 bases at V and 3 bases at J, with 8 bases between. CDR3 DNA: TGTGCCAGCAGTGAGCAGGCGTACACTGAAGCTTTCTTT. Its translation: CASSEQAYTEAFF.

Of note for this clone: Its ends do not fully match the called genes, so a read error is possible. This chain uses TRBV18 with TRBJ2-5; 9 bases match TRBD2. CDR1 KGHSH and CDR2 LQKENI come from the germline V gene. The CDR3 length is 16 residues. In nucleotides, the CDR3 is TGTGCCAGCTCACCAATGGGACTAGCCATACAAGGGACCCAGTACTTC. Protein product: CASSPMGLAIQGTQYF. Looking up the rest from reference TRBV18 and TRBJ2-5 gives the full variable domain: NAGVMQNPRHLVRRRGQEARLRCSPMKGHSHVYWYRQLPEEGLKFMVYLQKENIIDESGMPKERFSAEFPKEGPSILRIQQVVRGDSAAYFCASSPMGLAIQGTQYFGPGTRLLVL.

CDR3 region: CASSYSPGLGQETQYF. In DNA, the CDR3 is TGTGCCAGCAGTTACTCTCCCGGACTCGGGCAAGAGACCCAGTACTTC. J is TRBJ2-5 and V is TRBV6-6, with D maybe TRBD2 (5 bases). This CDR3 has 16 amino acids. V was pared by 0 bases and J by 2 bases, with 13 bases between. Per germline, CDR1 MNHNY and CDR2 SVGAGI (reference sequence).

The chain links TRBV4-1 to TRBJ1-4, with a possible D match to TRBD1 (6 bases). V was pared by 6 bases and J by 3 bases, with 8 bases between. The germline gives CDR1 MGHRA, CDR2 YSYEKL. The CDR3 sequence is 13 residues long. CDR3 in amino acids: CASRAGANEKLFF. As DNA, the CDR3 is TGCGCCAGCAGGGCAGGGGCTAATGAAAAACTGTTTTTT.

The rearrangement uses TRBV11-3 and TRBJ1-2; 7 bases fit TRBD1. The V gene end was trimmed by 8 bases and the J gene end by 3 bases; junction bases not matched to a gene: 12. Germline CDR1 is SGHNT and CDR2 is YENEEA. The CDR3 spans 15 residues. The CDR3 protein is CASPLSEGAYYGYTF. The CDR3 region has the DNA TGTGCCAGCCCCTTATCGGAGGGGGCCTACTATGGCTACACCTTC.

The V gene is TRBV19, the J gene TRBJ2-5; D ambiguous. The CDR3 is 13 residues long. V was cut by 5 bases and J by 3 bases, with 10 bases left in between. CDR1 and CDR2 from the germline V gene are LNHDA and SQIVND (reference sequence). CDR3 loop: CASSGSLKETQYF. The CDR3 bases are TGTGCCAGTAGTGGTTCACTCAAAGAGACCCAGTACTTC.